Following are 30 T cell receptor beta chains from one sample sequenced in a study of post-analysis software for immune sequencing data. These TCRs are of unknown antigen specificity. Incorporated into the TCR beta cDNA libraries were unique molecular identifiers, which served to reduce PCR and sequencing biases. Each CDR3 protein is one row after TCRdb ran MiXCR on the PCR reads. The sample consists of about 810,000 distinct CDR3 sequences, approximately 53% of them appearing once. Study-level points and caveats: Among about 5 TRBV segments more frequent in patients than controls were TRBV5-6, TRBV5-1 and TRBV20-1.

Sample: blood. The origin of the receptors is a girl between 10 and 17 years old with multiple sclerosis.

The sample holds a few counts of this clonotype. CDR3 residues: CASSLAGVREQFF. The DNA of the CDR3 is TGTGCCAGCAGTCTAGCGGGAGTACGGGAGCAGTTCTTC. This rearrangement joins TRBV6-2 or TRBV6-3 to TRBJ2-1; 10 bases map to TRBD2. Germline values: CDR1 MNHEY, CDR2 SVGEGT. Trimming took 5 bases from V and 10 from J; bases not matched to a gene: 5. The CDR3 is 13 amino acids.

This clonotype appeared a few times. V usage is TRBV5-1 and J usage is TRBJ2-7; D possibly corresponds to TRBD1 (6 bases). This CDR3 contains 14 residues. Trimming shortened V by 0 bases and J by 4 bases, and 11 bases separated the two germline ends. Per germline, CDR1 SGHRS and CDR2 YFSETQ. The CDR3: CASSLDRVVYEQYF. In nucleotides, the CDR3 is TGCGCCAGCAGCTTGGACAGGGTAGTTTACGAGCAGTACTTC.

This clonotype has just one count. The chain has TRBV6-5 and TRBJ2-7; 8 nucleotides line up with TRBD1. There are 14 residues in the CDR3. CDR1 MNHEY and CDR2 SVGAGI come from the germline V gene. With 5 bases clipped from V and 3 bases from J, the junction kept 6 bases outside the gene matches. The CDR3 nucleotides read TGTGCCAGCAGTCAATCCGGGACAGGCTACGAGCAGTACTTC. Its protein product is CASSQSGTGYEQYF.

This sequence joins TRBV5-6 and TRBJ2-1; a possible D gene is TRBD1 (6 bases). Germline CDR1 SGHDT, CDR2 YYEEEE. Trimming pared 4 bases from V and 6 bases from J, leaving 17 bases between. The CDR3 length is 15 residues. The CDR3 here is CASSPSTKGGNEQFF. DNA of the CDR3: TGTGCCAGCAGCCCATCAACCAAAGGGGGCAATGAGCAGTTCTTC. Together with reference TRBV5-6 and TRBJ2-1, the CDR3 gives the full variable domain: DAGVTQSPTHLIKTRGQQVTLRCSPKSGHDTVSWYQQALGQGPQFIFQYYEEEERQRGNFPDRFSGHQFPNYSSELNVNALLLGDSALYLCASSPSTKGGNEQFFGPGTRLTVL.

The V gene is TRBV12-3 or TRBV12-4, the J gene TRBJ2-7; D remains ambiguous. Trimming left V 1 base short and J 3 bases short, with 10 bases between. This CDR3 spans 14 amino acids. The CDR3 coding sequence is TGTGCCAGCAGTTTAGAGGCCTGGGGCTACGAGCAGTACTTC. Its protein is CASSLEAWGYEQYF.

CDR3 sequence (DNA): TGCGCCAGCAGCTTGGAGGGGTGGGGGGACCGCTACGAGCAGTACTTC. This codes for CASSLEGWGDRYEQYF. The chain couples TRBV5-1 to TRBJ2-7; the D gene is possibly TRBD2 (6 bases). The CDR3 totals 16 residues. Trimming pared 0 bases from V and 3 bases from J, leaving 16 bases between. Per the germline V gene, CDR1 is SGHRS and CDR2 is YFSETQ.

This CDR3 reads CSSGRETQYF. Here the CDR3 DNA reads TGCAGTTCCGGTAGGGAGACCCAGTACTTC. The rearrangement joins TRBV29-1 to TRBJ2-5; D uncertain. The germline gives CDR1 SQVTM, CDR2 ANQGSEA. This CDR3 contains 10 residues.

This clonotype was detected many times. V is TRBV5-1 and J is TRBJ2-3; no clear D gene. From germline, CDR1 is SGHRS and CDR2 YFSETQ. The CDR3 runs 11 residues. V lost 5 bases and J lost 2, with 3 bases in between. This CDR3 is CASRTTDTQYF. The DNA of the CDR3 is TGCGCCAGCAGAACCACAGATACGCAGTATTTT.

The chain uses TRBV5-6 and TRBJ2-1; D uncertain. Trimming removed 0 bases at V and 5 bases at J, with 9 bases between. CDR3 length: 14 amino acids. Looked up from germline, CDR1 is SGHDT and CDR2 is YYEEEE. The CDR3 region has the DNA TGTGCCAGCAGCTTGGTACTTTCAAACAATGAGCAGTTCTTC. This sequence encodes CASSLVLSNNEQFF.

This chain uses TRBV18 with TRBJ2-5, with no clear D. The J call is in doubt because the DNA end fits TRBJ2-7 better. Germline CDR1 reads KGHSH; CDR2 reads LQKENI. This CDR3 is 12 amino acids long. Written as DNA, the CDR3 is TGTGCCAGCTCAACTGCCCAGTTCGAGCAGTACTTC. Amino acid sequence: CASSTAQFEQYF.

Here the CDR3 reads CAISGSGAQYF. CDR3 bases: TGTGCCATCAGTGGTTCCGGGGCCCAGTACTTC. This sequence joins TRBV10-3 and TRBJ2-5, with a tentative D call TRBD2 (5 bases). This CDR3 comprises 11 residues. V lost 4 bases and J lost 9, with 9 bases in between. Germline CDR1 reads ENHRY; CDR2 reads SYGVKD.

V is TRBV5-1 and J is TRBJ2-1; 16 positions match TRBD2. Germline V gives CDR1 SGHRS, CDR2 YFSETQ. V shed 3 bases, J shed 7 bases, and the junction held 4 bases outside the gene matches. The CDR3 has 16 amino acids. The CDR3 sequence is CASSSGTSGGANEQFF. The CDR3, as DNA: TGCGCCAGCAGCTCCGGGACTAGCGGGGGGGCGAATGAGCAGTTCTTC. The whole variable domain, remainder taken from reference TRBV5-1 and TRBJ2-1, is KAGVTQTPRYLIKTRGQQVTLSCSPISGHRSVSWYQQTPGQGLQFLFEYFSETQRNKGNFPGRFSGRQFSNSRSEMNVSTLELGDSALYLCASSSGTSGGANEQFFGPGTRLTVL.

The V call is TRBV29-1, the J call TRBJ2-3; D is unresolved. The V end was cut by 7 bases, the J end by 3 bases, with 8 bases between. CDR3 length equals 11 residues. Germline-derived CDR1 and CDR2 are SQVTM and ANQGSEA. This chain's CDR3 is CSGSPTDTQYF. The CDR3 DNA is TGCAGCGGTTCTCCAACAGATACGCAGTATTTT.

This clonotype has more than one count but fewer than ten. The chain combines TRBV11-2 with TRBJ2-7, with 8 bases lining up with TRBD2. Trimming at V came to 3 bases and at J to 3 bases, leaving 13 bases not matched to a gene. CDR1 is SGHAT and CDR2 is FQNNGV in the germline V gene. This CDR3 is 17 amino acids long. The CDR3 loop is CASSFRGSGGAIYEQYF. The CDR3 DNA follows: TGTGCCAGCAGCTTTAGGGGATCCGGGGGGGCAATCTACGAGCAGTACTTC.

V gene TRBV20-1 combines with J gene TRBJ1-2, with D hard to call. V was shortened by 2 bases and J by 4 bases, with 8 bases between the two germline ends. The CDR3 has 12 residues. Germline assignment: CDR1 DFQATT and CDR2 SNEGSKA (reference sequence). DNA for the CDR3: TGCAGTGCTAGAAAACAGAGCTATGGCTACACCTTC. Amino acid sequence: CSARKQSYGYTF.

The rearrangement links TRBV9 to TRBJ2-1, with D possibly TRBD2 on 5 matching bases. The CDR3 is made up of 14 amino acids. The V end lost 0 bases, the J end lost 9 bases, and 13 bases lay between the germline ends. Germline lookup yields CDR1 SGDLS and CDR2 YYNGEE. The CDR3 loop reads CASSVELGGGEQFF. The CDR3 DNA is TGTGCCAGCAGCGTAGAATTAGGAGGCGGTGAGCAGTTCTTC.

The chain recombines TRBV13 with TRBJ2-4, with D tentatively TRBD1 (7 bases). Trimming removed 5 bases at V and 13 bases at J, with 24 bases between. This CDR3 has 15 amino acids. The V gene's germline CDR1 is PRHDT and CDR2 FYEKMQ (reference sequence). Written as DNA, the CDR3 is TGTGCCAGCAGCACGTGGGACAGAGACACGGGGGAGCAGTACTTC. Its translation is CASSTWDRDTGEQYF.

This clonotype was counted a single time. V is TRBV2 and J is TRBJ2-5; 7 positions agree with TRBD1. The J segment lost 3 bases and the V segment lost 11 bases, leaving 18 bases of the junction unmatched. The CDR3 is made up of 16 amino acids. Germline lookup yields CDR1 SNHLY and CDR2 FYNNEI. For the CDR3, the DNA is TGTGCCCCCCCCAGACGGGAACAGGGGAAGGAAGAGACCCAGTACTTC. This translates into CAPPRREQGKEETQYF.

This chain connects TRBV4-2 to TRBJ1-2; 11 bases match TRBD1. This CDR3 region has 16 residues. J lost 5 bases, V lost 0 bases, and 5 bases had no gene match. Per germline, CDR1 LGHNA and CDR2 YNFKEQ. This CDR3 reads CASSQDGQGAWYGYTF. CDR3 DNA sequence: TGTGCCAGCAGCCAAGATGGACAGGGGGCTTGGTATGGCTACACCTTC.

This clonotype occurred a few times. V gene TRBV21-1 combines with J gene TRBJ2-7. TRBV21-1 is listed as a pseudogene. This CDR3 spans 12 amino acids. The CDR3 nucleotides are TGTGCCAGCGTTACGGGCTCCTACGAGCAGTACTTC. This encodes CASVTGSYEQYF.

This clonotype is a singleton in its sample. CDR3: CASSQEVDREYGREQYF. The CDR3, as DNA: TGCGCCAGCAGCCAAGAAGTCGACAGGGAATACGGGCGCGAGCAGTACTTC. The chain joins TRBV4-1 to TRBJ2-7; 7 bases map to TRBD1. The CDR3 spans 17 residues. CDR1 is MGHRA, CDR2 YSYEKL, per germline. The V and J ends lost 0 bases and 6 bases, in that order; junction bases with no gene match: 14.

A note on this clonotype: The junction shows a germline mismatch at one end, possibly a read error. CDR3: CRAIETETRRYTF. CDR3 DNA: TGCAGGGCTATCGAAACAGAGACCAGGCGCTACACCTTC. The chain carries TRBV20-1 and TRBJ1-2; D is ambiguous. Germline CDR1 is DFQATT and CDR2 is SNEGSKA (reference sequence). The length of the CDR3 is 13 residues.

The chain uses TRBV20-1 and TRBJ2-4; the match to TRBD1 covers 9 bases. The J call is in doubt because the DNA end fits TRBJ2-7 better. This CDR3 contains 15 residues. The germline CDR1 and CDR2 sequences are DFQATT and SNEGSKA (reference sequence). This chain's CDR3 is CSARAQWDRAYEQYF. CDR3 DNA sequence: TGCAGTGCTAGGGCCCAATGGGACAGGGCCTACGAGCAGTACTTC.

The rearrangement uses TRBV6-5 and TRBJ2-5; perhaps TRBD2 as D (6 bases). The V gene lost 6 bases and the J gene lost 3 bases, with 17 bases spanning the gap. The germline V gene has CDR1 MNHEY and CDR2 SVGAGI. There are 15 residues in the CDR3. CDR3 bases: TGTGCCAGCAGGGGAGGTGGGCAGGGTGAAGAGACCCAGTACTTC. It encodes CASRGGGQGEETQYF.

CDR3 protein: CASSSSDSAFF. In nucleotides, the CDR3 is TGCGCCAGCAGCTCATCGGACAGTGCGTTCTTC. This sequence joins TRBV5-1 and TRBJ2-1; D may be TRBD1 (6 bases). CDR3 size: 11 residues. The germline V and J ends were trimmed by 3 bases and 15 bases, with 13 bases remaining between them. Per germline, CDR1 SGHRS and CDR2 YFSETQ.

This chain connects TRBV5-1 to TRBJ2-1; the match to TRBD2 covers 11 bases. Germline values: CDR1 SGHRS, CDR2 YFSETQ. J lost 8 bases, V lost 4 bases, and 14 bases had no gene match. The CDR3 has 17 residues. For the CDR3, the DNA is TGCGCCAGCAGCCCACCTTTTAGCGGGAGGGCCTTGCATGAGCAGTTCTTC. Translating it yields CASSPPFSGRALHEQFF. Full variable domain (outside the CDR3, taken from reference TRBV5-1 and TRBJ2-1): KAGVTQTPRYLIKTRGQQVTLSCSPISGHRSVSWYQQTPGQGLQFLFEYFSETQRNKGNFPGRFSGRQFSNSRSEMNVSTLELGDSALYLCASSPPFSGRALHEQFFGPGTRLTVL.

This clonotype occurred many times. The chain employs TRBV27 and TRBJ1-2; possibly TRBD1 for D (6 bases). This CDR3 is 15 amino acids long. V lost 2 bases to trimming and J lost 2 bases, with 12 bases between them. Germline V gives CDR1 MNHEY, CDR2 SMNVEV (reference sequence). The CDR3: CASSLGGGPNYGYTF. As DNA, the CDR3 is TGTGCCAGCAGTTTAGGAGGGGGACCAAACTATGGCTACACCTTC.

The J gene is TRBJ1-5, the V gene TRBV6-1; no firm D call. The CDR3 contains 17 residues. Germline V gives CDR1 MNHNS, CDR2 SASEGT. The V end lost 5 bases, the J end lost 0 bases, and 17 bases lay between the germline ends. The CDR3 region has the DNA TGTGCCAGCAGTCCGTCGCGTGGGATGGATAGCAATCAGCCCCAGCATTTT. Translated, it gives CASSPSRGMDSNQPQHF.

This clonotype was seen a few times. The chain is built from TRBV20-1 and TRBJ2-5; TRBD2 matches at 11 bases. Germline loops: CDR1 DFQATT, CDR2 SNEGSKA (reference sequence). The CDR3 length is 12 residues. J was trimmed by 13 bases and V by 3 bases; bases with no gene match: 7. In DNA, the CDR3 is TGCAGTGCTAGGGGGACTAGCGGACTCGGGTACTTC. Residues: CSARGTSGLGYF.

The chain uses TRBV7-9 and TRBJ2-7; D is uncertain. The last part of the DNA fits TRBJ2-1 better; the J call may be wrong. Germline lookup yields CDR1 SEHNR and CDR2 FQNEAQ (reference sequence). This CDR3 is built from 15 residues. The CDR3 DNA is TGTGCCAGCAGCTTCTCTTCGTGGTTAGGCAATGAGCAGTTCTTC. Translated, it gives CASSFSSWLGNEQFF.